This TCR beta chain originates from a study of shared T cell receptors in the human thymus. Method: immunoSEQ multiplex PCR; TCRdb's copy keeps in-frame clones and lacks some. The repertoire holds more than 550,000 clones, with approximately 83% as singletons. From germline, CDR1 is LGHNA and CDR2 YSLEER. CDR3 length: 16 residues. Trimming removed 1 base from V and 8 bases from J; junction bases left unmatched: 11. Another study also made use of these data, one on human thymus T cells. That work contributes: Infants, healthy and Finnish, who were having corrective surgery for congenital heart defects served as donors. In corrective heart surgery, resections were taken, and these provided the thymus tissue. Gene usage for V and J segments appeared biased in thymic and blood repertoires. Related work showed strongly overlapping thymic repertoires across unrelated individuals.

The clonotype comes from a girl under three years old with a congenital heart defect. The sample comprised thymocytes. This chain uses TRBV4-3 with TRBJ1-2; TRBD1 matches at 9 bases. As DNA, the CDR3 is TGCGCCAGCAGCCAAGGCGATAAGCGACAGGGGGAAGGCTACACCTTC. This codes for CASSQGDKRQGEGYTF.